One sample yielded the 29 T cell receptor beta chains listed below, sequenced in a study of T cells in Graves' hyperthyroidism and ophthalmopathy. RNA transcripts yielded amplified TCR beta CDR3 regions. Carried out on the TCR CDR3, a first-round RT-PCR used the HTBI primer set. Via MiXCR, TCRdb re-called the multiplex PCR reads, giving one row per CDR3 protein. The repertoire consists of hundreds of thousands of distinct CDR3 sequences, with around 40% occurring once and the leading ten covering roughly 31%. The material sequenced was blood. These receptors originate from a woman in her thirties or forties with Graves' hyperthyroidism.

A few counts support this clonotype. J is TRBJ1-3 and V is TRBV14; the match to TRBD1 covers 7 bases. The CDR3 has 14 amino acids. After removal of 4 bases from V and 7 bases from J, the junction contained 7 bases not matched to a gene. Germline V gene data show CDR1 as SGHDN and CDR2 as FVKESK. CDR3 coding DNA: TGTGCCAGCAGCCCGGGACAGCTGGAGAACACCATATATTTT. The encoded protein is CASSPGQLENTIYF.

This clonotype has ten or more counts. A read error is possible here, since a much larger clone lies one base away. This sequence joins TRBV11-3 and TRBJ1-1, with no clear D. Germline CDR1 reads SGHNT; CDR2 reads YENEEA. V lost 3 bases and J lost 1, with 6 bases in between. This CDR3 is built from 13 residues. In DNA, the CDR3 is TGTGCCAGCAGCTTCACAGCGAACACTGAAGCTTTCTTT. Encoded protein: CASSFTANTEAFF.

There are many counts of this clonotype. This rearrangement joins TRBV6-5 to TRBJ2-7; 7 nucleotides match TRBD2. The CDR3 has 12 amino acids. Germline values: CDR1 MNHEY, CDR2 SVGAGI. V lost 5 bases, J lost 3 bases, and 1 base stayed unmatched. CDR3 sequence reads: CASSRGDYEQYF. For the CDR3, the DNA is TGTGCCAGCAGTCGGGGGGACTACGAGCAGTACTTC.

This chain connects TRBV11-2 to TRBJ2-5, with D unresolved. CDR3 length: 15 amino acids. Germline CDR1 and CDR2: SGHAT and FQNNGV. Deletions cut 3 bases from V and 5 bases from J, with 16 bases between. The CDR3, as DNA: TGTGCCAGCAGCTTTATACCGGGTGGTGAGGAGACCCAGTACTTC. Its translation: CASSFIPGGEETQYF.

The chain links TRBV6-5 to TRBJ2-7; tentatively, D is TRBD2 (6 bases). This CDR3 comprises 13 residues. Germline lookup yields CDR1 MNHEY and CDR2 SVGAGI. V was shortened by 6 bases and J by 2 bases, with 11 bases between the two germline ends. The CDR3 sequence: CASREGITYEQYF. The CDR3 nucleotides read TGTGCCAGCAGGGAGGGGATCACCTACGAGCAGTACTTC.

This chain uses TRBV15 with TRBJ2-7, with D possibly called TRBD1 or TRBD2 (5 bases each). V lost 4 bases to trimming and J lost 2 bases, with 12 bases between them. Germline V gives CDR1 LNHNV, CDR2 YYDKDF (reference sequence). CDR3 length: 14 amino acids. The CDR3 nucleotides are TGTGCCACCAGCACGGGACGGATCACCTACGAGCAGTACTTC. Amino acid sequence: CATSTGRITYEQYF.

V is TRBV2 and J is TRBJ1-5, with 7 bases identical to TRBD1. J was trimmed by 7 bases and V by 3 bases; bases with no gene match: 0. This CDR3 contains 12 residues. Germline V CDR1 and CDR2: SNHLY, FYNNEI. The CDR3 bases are TGTGCCAGCAGTGAGACAGGGCAGCCCCAGCATTTT. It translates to CASSETGQPQHF.

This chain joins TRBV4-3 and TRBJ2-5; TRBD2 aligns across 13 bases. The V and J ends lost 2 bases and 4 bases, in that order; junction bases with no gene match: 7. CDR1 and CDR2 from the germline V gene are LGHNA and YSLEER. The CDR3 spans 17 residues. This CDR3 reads CASSQPRTSGSRETQYF. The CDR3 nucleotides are TGCGCCAGCAGCCAACCGAGGACTAGCGGGAGTAGAGAGACCCAGTACTTC.

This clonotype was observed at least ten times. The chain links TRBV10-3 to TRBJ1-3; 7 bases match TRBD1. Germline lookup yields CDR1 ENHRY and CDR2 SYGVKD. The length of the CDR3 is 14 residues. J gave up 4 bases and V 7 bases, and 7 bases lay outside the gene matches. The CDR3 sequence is CAITPTGEGNTIYF. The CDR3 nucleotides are TGTGCCATCACCCCTACAGGGGAGGGAAACACCATATATTTT.

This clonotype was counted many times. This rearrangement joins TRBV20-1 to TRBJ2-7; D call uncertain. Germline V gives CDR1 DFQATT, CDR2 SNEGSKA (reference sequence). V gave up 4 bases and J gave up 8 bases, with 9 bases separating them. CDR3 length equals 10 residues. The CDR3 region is CSATRVQQYF. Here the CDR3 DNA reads TGCAGTGCTACCCGGGTTCAGCAGTACTTC.

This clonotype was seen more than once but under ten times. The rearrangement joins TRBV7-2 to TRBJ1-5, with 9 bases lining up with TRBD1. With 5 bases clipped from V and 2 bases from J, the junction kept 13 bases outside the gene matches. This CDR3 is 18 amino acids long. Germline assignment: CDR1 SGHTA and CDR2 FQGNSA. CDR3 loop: CASSPGTGRSRGNQPQHF. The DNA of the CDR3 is TGTGCCAGCAGCCCAGGGACAGGGCGTTCGAGAGGCAATCAGCCCCAGCATTTT.

The CDR3: CASSYSVRGRPINYGYTF. In DNA, the CDR3 is TGTGCCAGCAGTTACTCGGTTAGGGGGAGACCAATTAACTATGGCTACACCTTC. The chain links TRBV6-1 to TRBJ1-2; a weak D match, TRBD1 (6 bases). The CDR3 totals 18 residues. V dropped 5 bases and J dropped 1 base, with 23 bases sitting between them. CDR1 and CDR2 (germline): MNHNS, SASEGT.

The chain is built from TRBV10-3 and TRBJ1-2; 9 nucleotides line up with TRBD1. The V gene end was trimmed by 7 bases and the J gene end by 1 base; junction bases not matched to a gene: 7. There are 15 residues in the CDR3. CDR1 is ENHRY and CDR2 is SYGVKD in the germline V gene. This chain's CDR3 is CAITRTGDSNYGYTF. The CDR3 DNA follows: TGTGCCATCACCAGGACAGGGGACAGTAACTATGGCTACACCTTC.

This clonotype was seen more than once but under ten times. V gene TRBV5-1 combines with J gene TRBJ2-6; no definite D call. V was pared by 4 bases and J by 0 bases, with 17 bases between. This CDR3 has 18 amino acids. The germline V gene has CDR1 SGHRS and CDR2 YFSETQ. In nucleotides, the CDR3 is TGCGCCAGCAGCCAAGAGATGGGCAGAAACTCTGGGGCCAACGTCCTGACTTTC. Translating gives CASSQEMGRNSGANVLTF.

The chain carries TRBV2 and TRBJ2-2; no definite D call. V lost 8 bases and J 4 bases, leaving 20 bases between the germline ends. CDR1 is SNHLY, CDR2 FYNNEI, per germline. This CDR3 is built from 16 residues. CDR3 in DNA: TGTGCCAGCCGTCGGGCGATGCTGGGTGTCACCGGGGAGCTGTTTTTT. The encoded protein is CASRRAMLGVTGELFF.

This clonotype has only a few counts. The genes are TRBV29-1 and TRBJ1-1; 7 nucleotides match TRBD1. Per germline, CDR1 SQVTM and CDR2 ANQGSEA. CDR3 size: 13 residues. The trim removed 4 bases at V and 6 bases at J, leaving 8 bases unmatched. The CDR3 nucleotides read TGCAGCGTTGTGAGGGTCCAGGGGGCTGAAGCTTTCTTT. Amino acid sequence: CSVVRVQGAEAFF.

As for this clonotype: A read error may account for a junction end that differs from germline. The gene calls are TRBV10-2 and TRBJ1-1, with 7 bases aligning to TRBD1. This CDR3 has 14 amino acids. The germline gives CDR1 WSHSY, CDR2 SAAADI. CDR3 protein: CASSRTGGDTEAFF. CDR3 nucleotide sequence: TGTGCCAGCAGTCGGACAGGCGGCGACACTGAAGCTTTCTTT.

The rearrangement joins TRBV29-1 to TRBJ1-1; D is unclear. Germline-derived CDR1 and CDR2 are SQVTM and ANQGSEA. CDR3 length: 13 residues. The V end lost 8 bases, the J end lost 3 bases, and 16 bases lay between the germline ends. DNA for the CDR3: TGCAGCTTAGTTAACAGTGGATACACTGAAGCTTTCTTT. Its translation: CSLVNSGYTEAFF.

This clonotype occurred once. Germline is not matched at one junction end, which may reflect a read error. The CDR3 here is CASSQVIRRTGDSNTF. The CDR3 region has the DNA TGCGCCAGCAGCCAAGTCATTCGGCGGACAGGGGACAGCAACACCTTC. The rearrangement joins TRBV7-2 to TRBJ1-2; 9 nucleotides match TRBD1. CDR3 size: 16 residues. Germline-derived CDR1 and CDR2 are SGHTA and FQGNSA.

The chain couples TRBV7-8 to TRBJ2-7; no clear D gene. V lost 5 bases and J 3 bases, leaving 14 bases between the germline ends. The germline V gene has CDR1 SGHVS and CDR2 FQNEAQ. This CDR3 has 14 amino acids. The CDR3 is CASSNRTKFYEQYF. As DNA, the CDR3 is TGTGCCAGCAGCAATCGGACCAAATTCTACGAGCAGTACTTC. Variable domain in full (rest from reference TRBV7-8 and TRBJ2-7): GAGVSQSPRYKVAKRGQDVALRCDPISGHVSLFWYQQALGQGPEFLTYFQNEAQLDKSGLPSDRFFAERPEGSVSTLKIQRTQQEDSAVYLCASSNRTKFYEQYFGPGTRLTVT.

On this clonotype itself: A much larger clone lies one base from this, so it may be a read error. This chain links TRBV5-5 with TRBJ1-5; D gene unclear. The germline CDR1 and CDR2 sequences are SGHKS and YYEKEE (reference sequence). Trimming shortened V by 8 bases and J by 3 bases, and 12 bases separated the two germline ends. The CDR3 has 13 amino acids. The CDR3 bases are TGTGCCAGTACCTTGGGTATCAATCAGCCCCAGCATTTT. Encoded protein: CASTLGINQPQHF.

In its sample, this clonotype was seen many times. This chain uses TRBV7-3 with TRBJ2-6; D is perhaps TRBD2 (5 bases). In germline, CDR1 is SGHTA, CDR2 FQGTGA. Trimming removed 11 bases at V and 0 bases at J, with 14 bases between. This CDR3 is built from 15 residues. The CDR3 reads CASGERNSGANVLTF. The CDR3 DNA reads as TGTGCCTCCGGGGAACGGAACTCTGGGGCCAACGTCCTGACTTTC.

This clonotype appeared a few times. The CDR3 is CASSEATTTKLRVNTEAFF. DNA for the CDR3: TGTGCCAGCAGTGAAGCGACTACGACAAAACTTCGGGTGAACACTGAAGCTTTCTTT. The chain joins TRBV2 to TRBJ1-1; D call uncertain. The CDR3 spans 19 residues. Germline lookup yields CDR1 SNHLY and CDR2 FYNNEI. V gave up 0 bases and J gave up 0 bases, with 20 bases separating them.

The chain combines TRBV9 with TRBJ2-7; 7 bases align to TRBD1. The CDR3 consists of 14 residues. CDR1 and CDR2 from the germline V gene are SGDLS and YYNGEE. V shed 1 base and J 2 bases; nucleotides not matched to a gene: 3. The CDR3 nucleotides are TGTGCCAGCAGCGTATGGGACAGTGCCTACGAGCAGTACTTC. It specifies CASSVWDSAYEQYF.

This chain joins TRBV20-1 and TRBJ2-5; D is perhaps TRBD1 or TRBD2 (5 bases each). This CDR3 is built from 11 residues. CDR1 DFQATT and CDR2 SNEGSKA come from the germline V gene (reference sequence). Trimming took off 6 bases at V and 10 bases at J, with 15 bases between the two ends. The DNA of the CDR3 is TGCAGTGCCATGGGGGATGATAACCAGTACTTC. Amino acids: CSAMGDDNQYF.

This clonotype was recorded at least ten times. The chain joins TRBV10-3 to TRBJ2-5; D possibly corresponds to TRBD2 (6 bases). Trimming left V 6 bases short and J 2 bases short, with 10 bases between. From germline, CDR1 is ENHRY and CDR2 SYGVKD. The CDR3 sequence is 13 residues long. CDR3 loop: CAIRGSGQETQYF. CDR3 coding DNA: TGTGCCATCAGGGGTAGCGGACAAGAGACCCAGTACTTC.

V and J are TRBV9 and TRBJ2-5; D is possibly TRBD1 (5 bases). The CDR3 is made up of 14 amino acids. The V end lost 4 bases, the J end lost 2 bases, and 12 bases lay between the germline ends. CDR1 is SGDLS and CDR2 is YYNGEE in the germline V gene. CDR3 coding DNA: TGTGCCAGCAGCCCCCAGGGATTTCAAGAGACCCAGTACTTC. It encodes CASSPQGFQETQYF.

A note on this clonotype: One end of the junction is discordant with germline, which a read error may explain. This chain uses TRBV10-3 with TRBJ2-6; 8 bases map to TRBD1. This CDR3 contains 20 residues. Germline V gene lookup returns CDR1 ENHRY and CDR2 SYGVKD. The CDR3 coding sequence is TGTGCCATCAGTGCGTCAACCGGGACAGGAGACCACTCTGCGGCCAACGTCCTGACTTTC. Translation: CAISASTGTGDHSAANVLTF.

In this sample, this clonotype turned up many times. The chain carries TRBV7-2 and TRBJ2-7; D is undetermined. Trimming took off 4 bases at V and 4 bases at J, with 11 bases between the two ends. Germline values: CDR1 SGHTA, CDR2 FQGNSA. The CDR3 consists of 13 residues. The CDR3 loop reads CASSSGYQYEQYF. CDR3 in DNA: TGTGCCAGCAGCTCGGGCTATCAATACGAGCAGTACTTC.